This T cell receptor beta chain emerged from a study of T-cell reconstitution after alpha-beta-depleted transplantation in children. Study-wide results and limits: Newly produced T cells mostly provided counts and TCRbeta diversity after one year, as hyperexpanded clones declined.

Comment on this clonotype: The antigen remains unidentified. Germline is not matched at one junction end, which may reflect a read error.

Preparation of the TCRbeta library was carried out with unique molecular identifiers. Each CDR3 protein is one row after TCRdb ran MiXCR on the PCR reads. This sample has 200,000 to 250,000 distinct CDR3 sequences; 6.5% to 10% occur once, and the top ten carry 5% to 7%. The receptor's source is a male patient aged 10 to 17 who had a stem cell transplant for acute lymphoblastic leukemia, so the T cells may come from the graft donor. The input for sequencing was PBMCs, mostly from graft donor cells, taken 180 days after TCRalphabeta/CD19-depleted stem cell transplant.

CDR3 DNA sequence: TGTGCCGGCAGTGCAGGGGGTCGGTCTGGAAACACCATATATTTT. Translated, it gives CAGSAGGRSGNTIYF. The chain has TRBV6-1 and TRBJ1-3, with 7 bases lining up with TRBD1. The length of the CDR3 is 15 residues. Germline V gene lookup returns CDR1 MNHNS and CDR2 SASEGT.